This TCR beta chain was found in a study of blood T cells in healthy people across ages. Study observations and caveats: Estimated diversity across one million T cells was deemed an underestimate. Expanded clonotype shifts may have been confounded, as the donors had an unknown CMV status.

Drawn from each donor were approximately 9.2 milliliters of peripheral blood. This clonotype was found once. Its cognate antigen is unknown. A junction end diverges from the germline sequence, so it may reflect a read error. A J-beta primer mix and a sample-barcoded 5' primer were used in a second PCR of roughly 6 to 12 cycles. A single record per CDR3 protein comes from TCRdb applying MiXCR to the 5' RACE reads. The repertoire holds 950,000 to 1,200,000 distinct CDR3 sequences, roughly two fifths seen once, with roughly 13% in the top ten. The length of the CDR3 is 22 residues. Germline V gene lookup returns CDR1 LNHDA and CDR2 SQIVND (reference sequence).

Sequenced input: blood. The receptor was isolated from a man aged 18-30 years in good health. The V gene is TRBV19, the J gene TRBJ2-6; 10 positions agree with TRBD1. The CDR3 coding sequence is TGTGCCAGTAGTCGGGGACAGGGGTCGACTTTCCCGTTTCGCTCTAGGGCCAACGTCCTGACTTTC. Translated: CASSRGQGSTFPFRSRANVLTF.